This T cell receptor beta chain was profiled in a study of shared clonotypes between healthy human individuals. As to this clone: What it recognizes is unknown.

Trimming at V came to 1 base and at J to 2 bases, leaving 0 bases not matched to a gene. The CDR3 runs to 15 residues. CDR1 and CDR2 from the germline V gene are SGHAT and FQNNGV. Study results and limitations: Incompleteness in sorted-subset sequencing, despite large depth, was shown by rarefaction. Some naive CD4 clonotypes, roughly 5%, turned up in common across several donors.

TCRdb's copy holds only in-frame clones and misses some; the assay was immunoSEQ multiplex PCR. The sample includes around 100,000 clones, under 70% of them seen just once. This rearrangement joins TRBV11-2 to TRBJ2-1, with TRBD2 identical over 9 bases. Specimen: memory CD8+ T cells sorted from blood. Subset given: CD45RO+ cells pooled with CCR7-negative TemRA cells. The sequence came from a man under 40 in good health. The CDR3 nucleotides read TGTGCCAGCAGCTTAGGGACTAGCGCCTACAATGAGCAGTTCTTC. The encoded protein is CASSLGTSAYNEQFF.